The 4 T cell receptor beta chains below all came from one sample that was sequenced in a study of T cells in Graves' hyperthyroidism and ophthalmopathy. RNA transcripts gave rise to amplified TCR beta CDR3 regions. TCR CDR3 regions were first amplified by RT-PCR with HTBI primers. TCRdb reanalysed the multiplex PCR reads using MiXCR and keeps one entry per CDR3 protein. The table shows 500,000 to 750,000 distinct CDR3 sequences, with more than 13% occurring only once. The material sequenced was blood. Every receptor here comes from a woman between 18 and 29 years old with Graves' ophthalmopathy.

This clonotype has ten or more counts. This sequence joins TRBV11-2 and TRBJ2-7; 7 bases are shared with TRBD1. V lost 4 bases to trimming and J lost 3 bases; unmatched junction nucleotides: 9. This CDR3 contains 15 residues. Per the germline V gene, CDR1 is SGHAT and CDR2 is FQNNGV. Written as DNA, the CDR3 is TGTGCCAGCAGCTCGTACAGGGGAGCGCACTACGAGCAGTACTTC. This gives the protein CASSSYRGAHYEQYF. The full variable domain, its missing parts supplied by reference TRBV11-2 and TRBJ2-7, is EAGVAQSPRYKIIEKRQSVAFWCNPISGHATLYWYQQILGQGPKLLIQFQNNGVVDDSQLPKDRFSAERLKGVDSTLKIQPAKLEDSAVYLCASSSYRGAHYEQYFGPGTRLTVT.

The genes are TRBV27 and TRBJ2-5, with D possibly being TRBD1 or TRBD2 (5 bases each). Trimming removed 5 bases at V and 3 bases at J, with 19 bases between. The CDR3 covers 16 residues. Germline assignment: CDR1 MNHEY and CDR2 SMNVEV (reference sequence). Here the CDR3 DNA reads TGTGCCAGCAGTCCCGGACACATCTTGGGGGAAGAGACCCAGTACTTC. As protein: CASSPGHILGEETQYF.

This clonotype was observed many times. This chain uses TRBV28 with TRBJ1-6; weak D call: TRBD1 (5 bases). The CDR3 runs 15 residues. Trimming took 6 bases from V and 6 from J, leaving 15 bases between them. The germline CDR1 and CDR2 sequences are MDHEN and SYDVKM. The CDR3 region is CASSSTGGGNSPLHF. DNA of the CDR3: TGTGCCAGCAGCAGTACAGGCGGCGGTAATTCACCCCTCCACTTT. The complete variable domain, with remaining parts taken from reference TRBV28 and TRBJ1-6, reads DVKVTQSSRYLVKRTGEKVFLECVQDMDHENMFWYRQDPGLGLRLIYFSYDVKMKEKGDIPEGYSVSREKKERFSLILESASTNQTSMYLCASSSTGGGNSPLHFGNGTRLTVT.

In this sample, this clonotype turned up many times. V and J are TRBV12-3 or TRBV12-4 and TRBJ1-4; the match to TRBD1 covers 11 bases. The CDR3 has 15 residues. The V and J ends lost 6 bases and 8 bases, in that order; junction bases with no gene match: 8. This chain's CDR3 is CASRGGQGAGEKLFF. DNA of the CDR3: TGTGCCAGCAGAGGCGGACAGGGGGCAGGGGAAAAACTGTTTTTT.